The next 32 T cell receptor beta chains were all read from a single sample in a study of quantifying T cell responses using KT2 cells. Across the study: RNA was reverse transcribed with TCR alpha and beta constant-region primers.

A single-stranded UMI oligo with SP2 sequence was ligated to cDNA 3' ends. The first PCR ran roughly 4 cycles with an equimolar RC1.1 and RC1.2 beta primer mix. TCRdb recomputed calls from the UMI-ligation and nested PCR reads with MiXCR, one row per CDR3 protein. The sample has 25,000 to 40,000 distinct CDR3 sequences, under 13% seen once. Sequenced material: PBMCs spiked with cells of the T cell clone KT2. The receptors were gathered from a human donor.

This clonotype was seen more than once but under ten times. The chain carries TRBV7-2 and TRBJ2-1; TRBD2 matches at 15 bases. V was clipped by 0 bases and J by 7 bases; unmatched bases: 4. This CDR3 region has 17 residues. CDR1 is SGHTA and CDR2 is FQGNSA in the germline V gene. The CDR3 region is CASSLAGLAGGRNEQFF. The CDR3 nucleotides read TGTGCCAGCAGCTTAGCAGGACTAGCGGGAGGGCGGAATGAGCAGTTCTTC.

This clonotype was seen ten or more times. This rearrangement joins TRBV12-3 or TRBV12-4 to TRBJ2-1; D gene unclear. V lost 8 bases and J lost 6, with 8 bases in between. CDR3 length: 11 amino acids. CDR3 loop: CASRIGNEQFF. The CDR3 DNA reads as TGTGCCAGCCGGATTGGCAATGAGCAGTTCTTC.

The V and J genes are TRBV7-8 and TRBJ1-6; possible D gene TRBD1, 5 bases. The CDR3 is made up of 15 amino acids. V lost 0 bases, J lost 8 bases, and 11 bases lay in between. Germline V gene sequence: CDR1 SGHVS, CDR2 FQNEAQ. The CDR3 sequence is CASSLAPGGHSPLHF. Here the CDR3 DNA reads TGTGCCAGCAGCTTAGCCCCCGGGGGACATTCACCCCTCCACTTT.

This clonotype was counted only a few times. The chain combines TRBV3-1 with TRBJ2-1, with 12 positions matching TRBD2. J lost 5 bases, V lost 6 bases, and 14 bases had no gene match. Germline V lookup: CDR1 LGHDT, CDR2 YNNKEL (reference sequence). This CDR3 spans 18 amino acids. The CDR3 reads CASSLLAGGASKDNEQFF. Here the CDR3 DNA reads TGTGCCAGCAGTCTACTAGCGGGAGGTGCCTCTAAGGACAATGAGCAGTTCTTC.

This chain joins TRBV4-3 and TRBJ2-1; 9 bases agree with TRBD2. Per the germline V gene, CDR1 is LGHNA and CDR2 is YSLEER. CDR3 length equals 16 residues. The junction had 4 bases not matched to a gene; V was cut back by 0 bases and J by 4 bases. DNA for the CDR3: TGCGCCAGCAGCCAAGAGGCTAGCGGGACATACAATGAGCAGTTCTTC. Amino acids: CASSQEASGTYNEQFF.

The V and J genes are TRBV9 and TRBJ2-2; D call uncertain. This CDR3 spans 15 amino acids. CDR1 is SGDLS, CDR2 YYNGEE, per germline. Trimming stripped 3 bases from V and 4 bases from J, with 13 bases between. The CDR3 sequence: CASSANNRGTGELFF. Here the CDR3 DNA reads TGTGCCAGCAGCGCCAATAACAGAGGCACCGGGGAGCTGTTTTTT.

This clonotype was counted between two and nine times. The rearrangement joins TRBV5-5 to TRBJ2-5; TRBD2 matches 7 bases. Germline V CDR1 and CDR2: SGHKS, YYEKEE (reference sequence). The CDR3 sequence is 13 residues long. J lost 2 bases, V lost 3 bases, and 1 base had no gene match. The DNA of the CDR3 is TGTGCCAGCAGCTGGCGGGGGCAAGAGACCCAGTACTTC. This gives the protein CASSWRGQETQYF.

At least ten counts were recorded for this clonotype. The V gene is TRBV20-1, the J gene TRBJ1-1; D gene unclear. Germline CDR1 DFQATT, CDR2 SNEGSKA (reference sequence). V shed 6 bases and J shed 4 bases, with 12 bases lying between them. This CDR3 region has 12 residues. The CDR3 reads CSARESGTEAFF. The CDR3 nucleotides are TGCAGTGCGAGGGAGAGTGGCACTGAAGCTTTCTTT.

This clonotype was counted at least ten times. The chain joins TRBV4-1 to TRBJ2-6, with D possibly matching TRBD1 (5 bases). V was trimmed by 1 base and J by 0 bases, leaving 13 bases between them. Germline CDR1 reads MGHRA; CDR2 reads YSYEKL. The CDR3 is 18 amino acids. The CDR3 nucleotides are TGCGCCAGCAGCCAAGTTCCAGGGCTGGCCTCTGGGGCCAACGTCCTGACTTTC. Encoded protein: CASSQVPGLASGANVLTF.

Worth noting for this clonotype: The junction shows a germline mismatch at one end, possibly a read error. The J gene is TRBJ1-2, the V gene TRBV7-2; D may be TRBD1 (6 bases). The CDR3 spans 14 residues. Germline CDR1 and CDR2: SGHTA and FQGNSA. The CDR3 bases are TGTGCCAGCAGCTTAGAAACAGGGAAATATGGCTACAACTTC. Translating gives CASSLETGKYGYNF.

This clonotype showed up many times. V is TRBV7-2 and J is TRBJ1-2, with 7 bases aligning to TRBD1. The CDR3 is 17 residues long. Trimming cost V 4 bases and J 0 bases; bases outside gene matches: 11. Looked up from germline, CDR1 is SGHTA and CDR2 is FQGNSA. The CDR3 spells CASSSAGTVNSNYGYTF. The CDR3 DNA reads as TGTGCCAGCAGCTCCGCCGGGACAGTCAACTCTAACTATGGCTACACCTTC.

CDR3 DNA sequence: TGTGCCAGCAGCCCAGGGGGAGGCTATGGCTACACCTTC. Its translation is CASSPGGGYGYTF. The V gene is TRBV6-6, the J gene TRBJ1-2; 7 nucleotides line up with TRBD1. Germline loops: CDR1 MNHNY, CDR2 SVGAGI (reference sequence). CDR3 length: 13 amino acids. V gave up 6 bases and J gave up 4 bases; unmatched junction bases: 5.

This clonotype has only a few counts. The chain employs TRBV19 and TRBJ2-7; D is unclear. The CDR3 length is 11 residues. Trimming left V 6 bases short and J 4 bases short, with 7 bases between. The V gene's germline CDR1 is LNHDA and CDR2 SQIVND (reference sequence). CDR3 in amino acids: CASRKGYEQYF. The CDR3 nucleotides read TGTGCCAGTAGAAAGGGTTACGAGCAGTACTTC.

This clonotype was observed many times. The V and J genes are TRBV20-1 and TRBJ2-4; 9 bases are shared with TRBD2. From germline, CDR1 is DFQATT and CDR2 SNEGSKA (reference sequence). J lost 3 bases, V lost 5 bases, and 8 bases had no gene match. This CDR3 comprises 15 residues. The CDR3 protein is CSAASTSGYKNIQYF. The CDR3 DNA reads as TGCAGTGCTGCATCTACTAGCGGGTACAAAAACATTCAGTACTTC.

This sequence joins TRBV2 and TRBJ2-3, with 12 bases fitting TRBD1. The V gene's germline CDR1 is SNHLY and CDR2 FYNNEI. This CDR3 region has 17 residues. The V and J ends lost 5 bases and 3 bases, in that order; junction bases with no gene match: 9. CDR3 residues: CASSNRDRGRWTDTQYF. As DNA, the CDR3 is TGTGCCAGCAGTAACCGGGACAGGGGGCGGTGGACAGATACGCAGTATTTT.

This clonotype was counted a few times. The rearrangement joins TRBV4-2 to TRBJ1-2, with TRBD1 matching 7 bases. Per the germline V gene, CDR1 is LGHNA and CDR2 is YNFKEQ. The trim removed 4 bases at V and 8 bases at J, leaving 10 bases unmatched. This CDR3 has 14 residues. The CDR3 nucleotides are TGTGCCAGCAGCCCGAGGACAGGTGCGCAAGGCTACACCTTC. It is translated as CASSPRTGAQGYTF.

Here the CDR3 reads CASSYSGGGLAGGPQETQYF. In nucleotides, the CDR3 is TGTGCCAGCAGTTACTCGGGTGGGGGACTAGCGGGAGGGCCCCAAGAGACCCAGTACTTC. The chain joins TRBV6-6 to TRBJ2-5; 16 nucleotides line up with TRBD2. The germline gives CDR1 MNHNY, CDR2 SVGAGI (reference sequence). This CDR3 is built from 20 residues. J lost 1 base, V lost 0 bases, and 8 bases had no gene match.

This clonotype has just a few counts. The J gene is TRBJ1-2, the V gene TRBV5-1, with 9 bases identical to TRBD1. The CDR3 extends over 17 amino acids. Trimming at V came to 0 bases and at J to 2 bases, leaving 8 bases not matched to a gene. Germline V gene lookup returns CDR1 SGHRS and CDR2 YFSETQ. The CDR3 DNA reads as TGCGCCAGCAGCTTGGGTGTCCCGGGACAGGGAAACTATGGCTACACCTTC. It is translated as CASSLGVPGQGNYGYTF.

The rearrangement links TRBV10-3 to TRBJ2-1, with 7 positions matching TRBD1. Trimming cost V 9 bases and J 0 bases; bases outside gene matches: 14. In germline, CDR1 is ENHRY, CDR2 SYGVKD. There are 17 residues in the CDR3. This CDR3 reads CAIGQASGPGSYNEQFF. The CDR3, as DNA: TGTGCCATTGGACAGGCAAGCGGTCCTGGCTCCTACAATGAGCAGTTCTTC.

This clonotype was seen many times. CDR3: CASSGVDPSNQPQHF. The CDR3 DNA reads TGTGCCAGCAGTGGAGTTGACCCTAGCAATCAGCCCCAGCATTTT. The V gene is TRBV12-3 or TRBV12-4, the J gene TRBJ1-5; no clear D. The CDR3 spans 15 residues. The ends were cut back, 5 bases at V and 0 bases at J, with 11 bases in the middle.

This clonotype was observed many times. The rearrangement joins TRBV3-1 to TRBJ2-1; 8 bases are shared with TRBD2. This CDR3 spans 15 amino acids. Germline V CDR1 and CDR2: LGHDT, YNNKEL (reference sequence). With 3 bases clipped from V and 3 bases from J, the junction kept 4 bases outside the gene matches. The DNA for the CDR3 is TGTGCCAGCAGCCAGGCCGGGACTAGCTACAATGAGCAGTTCTTC. Translating gives CASSQAGTSYNEQFF.

This clonotype was observed a handful of times. This sequence joins TRBV29-1 and TRBJ1-1; TRBD1 might be the D (6 bases). The V and J ends lost 8 bases and 3 bases respectively, with 19 bases between them. The CDR3 is 14 amino acids. Germline V CDR1 and CDR2: SQVTM, ANQGSEA. The CDR3 bases are TGCAGCTCCTCAACGGGGGCCGGGTACACTGAAGCTTTCTTT. Protein product: CSSSTGAGYTEAFF.

V usage is TRBV6-2 or TRBV6-3 and J usage is TRBJ1-5; D remains unclear. CDR1 is MNHEY, CDR2 SVGEGT, per germline. This CDR3 is built from 14 residues. V lost 3 bases, J lost 5 bases, and 11 bases lay in between. The CDR3 DNA follows: TGTGCCAGCAGTTATTTTCGCGGTTATCAGCCCCAGCATTTT. Translation gives CASSYFRGYQPQHF.

This sequence joins TRBV15 and TRBJ1-2; D gene uncertain. The CDR3 spans 11 residues. CDR1 is LNHNV and CDR2 is YYDKDF in the germline V gene (reference sequence). V gave up 0 bases and J gave up 8 bases, with 4 bases separating them. CDR3 in amino acids: CATSRDLGYTF. CDR3 DNA: TGTGCCACCAGCAGAGATTTGGGCTACACCTTC.

The chain recombines TRBV20-1 with TRBJ2-2; 8 bases align to TRBD2. V shed 3 bases and J 1 base; nucleotides not matched to a gene: 4. Germline V lookup: CDR1 DFQATT, CDR2 SNEGSKA (reference sequence). The CDR3 runs 15 residues. The CDR3 region is CSARPRGGNTGELFF. CDR3 DNA sequence: TGCAGTGCTAGGCCACGGGGGGGGAACACCGGGGAGCTGTTTTTT.

This chain links TRBV5-1 with TRBJ2-5; 13 nucleotides agree with TRBD2. The CDR3 loop spans 17 amino acids. The ends lost 3 bases at V and 5 bases at J; junction bases unmatched: 10. Germline V lookup: CDR1 SGHRS, CDR2 YFSETQ. DNA of the CDR3: TGCGCCAGCAGCTCCCCGGGACTAGCGGGGCATGGGGAGACCCAGTACTTC. This translates into CASSSPGLAGHGETQYF.

This clonotype has at least ten counts. V and J are TRBV24-1 and TRBJ2-1, with 11 bases that match TRBD2. CDR3 length: 15 residues. CDR1 is KGHDR, CDR2 SFDVKD, per germline. With 6 bases clipped from V and 8 bases from J, the junction kept 8 bases outside the gene matches. Written as DNA, the CDR3 is TGTGCCACCAGTTCGCCCGGGACTAGCGGATATGAGCAGTTCTTC. Translation: CATSSPGTSGYEQFF.

This clonotype was counted at least ten times. The genes are TRBV3-1 and TRBJ2-1, with D hard to call. The germline V gene has CDR1 LGHDT and CDR2 YNNKEL (reference sequence). Trimming took 1 base from V and 3 from J, leaving 10 bases between them. There are 15 residues in the CDR3. The CDR3 nucleotides read TGTGCCAGCAGCCAAGGAAGGGCACTCTACAATGAGCAGTTCTTC. Translation: CASSQGRALYNEQFF.

The chain joins TRBV28 to TRBJ2-7, with D unresolved. Germline-derived CDR1 and CDR2 are MDHEN and SYDVKM. With 2 bases removed from V and 2 bases from J, the gap between germline ends came to 7 bases. The CDR3 totals 13 residues. The CDR3 loop is CASSLGSTYEQYF. The DNA for the CDR3 is TGTGCCAGCAGTTTAGGCAGTACCTACGAGCAGTACTTC.

The chain combines TRBV24-1 with TRBJ1-1; 7 bases map to TRBD1. With 5 bases clipped from V and 0 bases from J, the junction kept 8 bases outside the gene matches. There are 16 residues in the CDR3. Germline lookup yields CDR1 KGHDR and CDR2 SFDVKD. This CDR3 is CATSVGGESMNTEAFF. CDR3 coding DNA: TGTGCCACCAGTGTAGGGGGCGAATCTATGAACACTGAAGCTTTCTTT.

This clonotype was detected many times. The V and J genes are TRBV7-2 and TRBJ2-1; no definite D call. This CDR3 contains 14 residues. Germline V gene data show CDR1 as SGHTA and CDR2 as FQGNSA. Between the trimmed V and J ends, which lost 6 bases and 5 bases, there was a span of 14 bases. The CDR3 protein is CASSGSPFDNEQFF. The CDR3 nucleotides read TGTGCCAGCAGTGGATCACCGTTCGACAATGAGCAGTTCTTC. Variable domain in full (rest from reference TRBV7-2 and TRBJ2-1): GAGVSQSPSNKVTEKGKDVELRCDPISGHTALYWYRQSLGQGLEFLIYFQGNSAPDKSGLPSDRFSAERTGGSVSTLTIQRTQQEDSAVYLCASSGSPFDNEQFFGPGTRLTVL.

The V call is TRBV4-1, the J call TRBJ2-3; weak D call: TRBD1 (6 bases). This CDR3 is built from 16 residues. CDR1 and CDR2 from the germline V gene are MGHRA and YSYEKL. V was pared by 1 base and J by 6 bases, with 17 bases between. CDR3 in amino acids: CASSQVAGASRDTQYF. DNA of the CDR3: TGCGCCAGCAGCCAAGTAGCAGGGGCGTCTCGGGATACGCAGTATTTT.